The 20 T cell receptor beta chains in this list originate from one sample, sequenced in a study of T cell repertoires in aging, cancer and after chemotherapy. Amplification of TCR beta used genomic DNA extracted from peripheral blood. Rearranged V-D-J TRB sequences were amplified with a mixed TRB-A/B primer pool. TCRdb processed the multiplex PCR reads anew with MiXCR; each CDR3 protein has one entry. The sample holds approximately 2,300 distinct CDR3 sequences, about 35% seen once. The specimen sequenced was blood. All receptors come from a human donor with a solid tumor.

The rearrangement uses TRBV7-2 and TRBJ2-7; D ambiguous. The CDR3 is 15 amino acids. Looked up from germline, CDR1 is SGHTA and CDR2 is FQGNSA. Trimming removed 1 base from V and 3 bases from J, with 13 bases in between. CDR3 protein: CASSLGPTLIYEQYF. The CDR3 coding sequence is TGTGCCAGCAGCTTAGGACCGACGCTAATCTACGAGCAGTACTTC.

The chain links TRBV30 to TRBJ2-5; 8 nucleotides align to TRBD1. Germline V gene sequence: CDR1 GTSNPN, CDR2 SVGIG (reference sequence). The CDR3 loop spans 16 amino acids. After removal of 0 bases from V and 2 bases from J, the junction contained 8 bases not matched to a gene. CDR3 sequence reads: CAWSVRTGQRQETQYF. The CDR3 DNA sequence: TGTGCCTGGAGTGTCCGGACAGGGCAGAGGCAAGAGACCCAGTACTTC.

Comments on this clonotype: A read error may explain this, as a much larger clone is one base away. The chain recombines TRBV5-6 with TRBJ2-5, with 7 bases that match TRBD2. The CDR3 is 15 amino acids. Germline lookup yields CDR1 SGHDT and CDR2 YYEEEE. After removal of 2 bases from V and 2 bases from J, the junction contained 6 bases not matched to a gene. The CDR3: CASSFGLEGQETQYF. The CDR3 nucleotides read TGTGCCAGCAGCTTTGGACTAGAGGGGCAAGAGACCCAGTACTTC. Variable domain in full (rest from reference TRBV5-6 and TRBJ2-5): DAGVTQSPTHLIKTRGQQVTLRCSPKSGHDTVSWYQQALGQGPQFIFQYYEEEERQRGNFPDRFSGHQFPNYSSELNVNALLLGDSALYLCASSFGLEGQETQYFGPGTRLLVL.

By its share, this clonotype is medium-sized (0.01 to 0.1%). The chain combines TRBV5-5 with TRBJ2-1, with D hard to call. The CDR3 contains 16 residues. Germline CDR1 and CDR2: SGHKS and YYEKEE (reference sequence). V lost 2 bases to trimming and J lost 8 bases, with 20 bases between them. CDR3 DNA sequence: TGTGCCAGCAGCTTACTTTACCAGCGCGTCAGTCATGAGCAGTTCTTC. Residues: CASSLLYQRVSHEQFF. Filled out from reference TRBV5-5 and TRBJ2-1, the complete variable domain reads DAGVTQSPTHLIKTRGQQVTLRCSPISGHKSVSWYQQVLGQGPQFIFQYYEKEERGRGNFPDRFSARQFPNYSSELNVNALLLGDSALYLCASSLLYQRVSHEQFFGPGTRLTVL.

Only one count was recorded for this clonotype. The chain's CDR3 is CASSIHREGEQYF. In nucleotides, the CDR3 is TGTGCCAGCAGTATTCACAGGGAGGGCGAGCAGTACTTC. The V and J genes are TRBV7-9 and TRBJ2-7; maybe TRBD2 (7 bases). Trimming left V 6 bases short and J 6 bases short, with 15 bases between. Germline V CDR1 and CDR2: SEHNR, FQNEAQ (reference sequence). The CDR3 totals 13 residues.

This rearrangement joins TRBV20-1 to TRBJ2-5, with 14 nucleotides matching TRBD2. V lost 5 bases, J lost 2 bases, and 4 bases stayed unmatched. There are 15 residues in the CDR3. Looked up from germline, CDR1 is DFQATT and CDR2 is SNEGSKA (reference sequence). Here the CDR3 DNA reads TGCAGTGCTGCGGGACTAGCGGGGGAGCAAGAGACCCAGTACTTC. It specifies CSAAGLAGEQETQYF.

The rearrangement joins TRBV12-3 or TRBV12-4 to TRBJ1-2; TRBD1 matches 9 bases. The CDR3 totals 14 residues. After removal of 5 bases from V and 11 bases from J, the junction contained 12 bases not matched to a gene. CDR3 residues: CASSSPGQGMVYTF. For the CDR3, the DNA is TGTGCCAGCAGTAGTCCGGGACAGGGAATGGTTTACACCTTC.

This clonotype was observed a few times. This rearrangement joins TRBV14 to TRBJ2-2; D ambiguous. The germline V and J ends were trimmed by 1 base and 2 bases, with 8 bases remaining between them. Per germline, CDR1 SGHDN and CDR2 FVKESK. The CDR3 is 15 residues long. The CDR3 sequence is CASSQVWANTGELFF. In nucleotides, the CDR3 is TGTGCCAGCAGCCAAGTATGGGCAAACACCGGGGAGCTGTTTTTT.

This clonotype rates as large. This chain uses TRBV29-1 with TRBJ2-7; no clear D. Per germline, CDR1 SQVTM and CDR2 ANQGSEA. This CDR3 region has 11 residues. Trimming removed 4 bases at V and 3 bases at J, with 7 bases between. DNA of the CDR3: TGCAGCGTTGCGGCCAGCTACGAGCAGTACTTC. The encoded protein is CSVAASYEQYF.

This clonotype was detected a few times. This chain connects TRBV6-2 or TRBV6-3 to TRBJ2-7; 7 positions match TRBD1. Germline CDR1 is MNHEY and CDR2 is SVGEGT. This CDR3 is built from 15 residues. V shed 10 bases and J 3 bases; nucleotides not matched to a gene: 15. Here the CDR3 DNA reads TGTGCCATCCAGGGACCGGGACAGCAATTCTACGAGCAGTACTTC. Protein: CAIQGPGQQFYEQYF.

This sequence joins TRBV14 and TRBJ2-2; TRBD2 might be the D (5 bases). Germline CDR1 reads SGHDN; CDR2 reads FVKESK. The CDR3 is 13 amino acids. With 2 bases removed from V and 6 bases from J, the gap between germline ends came to 7 bases. CDR3 in amino acids: CASSQWGAGELFF. The DNA for the CDR3 is TGTGCCAGCAGCCAATGGGGAGCCGGGGAGCTGTTTTTT.

Worth noting for this clonotype: Given a much more abundant clone one base away, this may be a read error. The chain is built from TRBV29-1 and TRBJ1-5; a weak D match, TRBD1 (6 bases). Trimming removed 4 bases from V and 3 bases from J, with 16 bases in between. The germline gives CDR1 SQVTM, CDR2 ANQGSEA. CDR3 length: 15 amino acids. CDR3: CSVGEGVIDNQPQHF. DNA for the CDR3: TGCAGCGTTGGGGAGGGGGTAATTGACAATCAGCCCCAGCATTTT.

This clonotype was observed a handful of times. The chain is built from TRBV7-2 and TRBJ2-2; no reliable D call. Trimming pared 5 bases from V and 5 bases from J, leaving 6 bases between. From germline, CDR1 is SGHTA and CDR2 FQGNSA. The CDR3 spans 12 residues. CDR3 in amino acids: CASSPSTGELFF. CDR3 coding DNA: TGTGCCAGCAGCCCTAGTACCGGGGAGCTGTTTTTT.

This chain connects TRBV5-6 to TRBJ2-3; D gene unclear. This CDR3 region has 14 residues. In germline, CDR1 is SGHDT, CDR2 YYEEEE. Deletions cut 0 bases from V and 1 base from J, with 6 bases between. CDR3 sequence: CASSLALGTDTQYF. The CDR3 DNA follows: TGTGCCAGCAGCTTGGCACTTGGCACAGATACGCAGTATTTT.

The V gene is TRBV24-1, the J gene TRBJ2-1; TRBD1 is a possible D gene (6 bases). V was clipped by 3 bases and J by 5 bases, with 7 bases between them. CDR1 and CDR2 from the germline V gene are KGHDR and SFDVKD. The CDR3 runs 13 residues. DNA for the CDR3: TGTGCCACCAGTGATGACAGGAACAATGAGCAGTTCTTC. Its protein is CATSDDRNNEQFF.

The chain recombines TRBV28 with TRBJ2-7; D possibly corresponds to TRBD2 (6 bases). There are 13 residues in the CDR3. Trimming shortened V by 6 bases and J by 5 bases, and 14 bases separated the two germline ends. CDR1 and CDR2 (germline): MDHEN, SYDVKM. DNA of the CDR3: TGTGCCAGCAGCCAACGGGGGTGGGACGAGCAGTACTTC. It translates to CASSQRGWDEQYF. Filled out from reference TRBV28 and TRBJ2-7, the complete variable domain reads DVKVTQSSRYLVKRTGEKVFLECVQDMDHENMFWYRQDPGLGLRLIYFSYDVKMKEKGDIPEGYSVSREKKERFSLILESASTNQTSMYLCASSQRGWDEQYFGPGTRLTVT.

This clonotype was observed a handful of times. The chain is built from TRBV19 and TRBJ1-6, with 7 positions matching TRBD1. V shed 3 bases and J 9 bases; nucleotides not matched to a gene: 11. CDR1 LNHDA and CDR2 SQIVND come from the germline V gene (reference sequence). This CDR3 spans 16 amino acids. In nucleotides, the CDR3 is TGTGCCAGTAGTATCAGGGGGGACAGCTCGCGTTCACCCCTCCACTTT. Residues: CASSIRGDSSRSPLHF.

The sample holds a few counts of this clonotype. V gene TRBV27 combines with J gene TRBJ2-5; TRBD2 is a possible D gene (5 bases). Germline V gene lookup returns CDR1 MNHEY and CDR2 SMNVEV (reference sequence). V was trimmed by 1 base and J by 3 bases, leaving 18 bases between them. CDR3 length equals 17 residues. CDR3 region: CASSLLTPGQEEETQYF. The DNA of the CDR3 is TGTGCCAGCAGTTTATTAACCCCGGGTCAGGAGGAAGAGACCCAGTACTTC.

This chain uses TRBV19 with TRBJ2-1; the match to TRBD2 covers 12 bases. V gave up 5 bases and J gave up 9 bases; unmatched junction bases: 14. CDR3 length equals 17 residues. Germline-derived CDR1 and CDR2 are LNHDA and SQIVND (reference sequence). CDR3 in amino acids: CASSPGGGLAGYGEQFF. DNA for the CDR3: TGTGCCAGTAGTCCCGGGGGAGGACTAGCGGGATATGGTGAGCAGTTCTTC.

This clonotype was picked up a small number of times. The CDR3 protein is CASSSLGAGGDEQYF. DNA for the CDR3: TGTGCCAGCAGTTCCCTAGGCGCGGGAGGAGATGAGCAGTACTTC. The chain carries TRBV27 and TRBJ2-7; the match to TRBD2 covers 8 bases. The CDR3 loop spans 15 amino acids. Germline V gene lookup returns CDR1 MNHEY and CDR2 SMNVEV (reference sequence). V was pared by 4 bases and J by 7 bases, with 12 bases of the junction left unmatched.